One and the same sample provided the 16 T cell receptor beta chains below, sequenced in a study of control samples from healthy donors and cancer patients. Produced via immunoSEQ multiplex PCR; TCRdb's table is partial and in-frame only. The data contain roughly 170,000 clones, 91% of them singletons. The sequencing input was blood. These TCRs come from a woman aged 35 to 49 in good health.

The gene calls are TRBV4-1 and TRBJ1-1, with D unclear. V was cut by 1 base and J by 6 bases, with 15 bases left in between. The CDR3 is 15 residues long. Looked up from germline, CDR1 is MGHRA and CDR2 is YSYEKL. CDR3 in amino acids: CASSQVTGRTAEAFF. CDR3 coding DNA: TGCGCCAGCAGCCAAGTTACCGGGAGAACCGCTGAAGCTTTCTTT.

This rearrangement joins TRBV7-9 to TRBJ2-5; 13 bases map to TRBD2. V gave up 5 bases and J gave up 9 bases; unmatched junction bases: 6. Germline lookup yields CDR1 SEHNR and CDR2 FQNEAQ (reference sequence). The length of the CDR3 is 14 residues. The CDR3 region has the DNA TGTGCCAGCAGCCAACGACTAGCGGGGGGTCCCCAGTACTTC. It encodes CASSQRLAGGPQYF. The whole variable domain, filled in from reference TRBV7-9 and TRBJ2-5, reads DTGVSQNPRHKITKRGQNVTFRCDPISEHNRLYWYRQTLGQGPEFLTYFQNEAQLEKSRLLSDRFSAERPKGSFSTLEIQRTEQGDSAMYLCASSQRLAGGPQYFGPGTRLLVL.

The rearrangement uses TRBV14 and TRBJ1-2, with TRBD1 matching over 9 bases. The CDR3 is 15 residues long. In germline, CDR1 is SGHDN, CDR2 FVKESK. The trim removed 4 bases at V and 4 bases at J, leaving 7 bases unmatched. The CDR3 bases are TGTGCCAGCAGCCCACCCGGGACAGGGTTCTATGGCTACACCTTC. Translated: CASSPPGTGFYGYTF. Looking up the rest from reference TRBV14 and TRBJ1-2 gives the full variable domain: EAGVTQFPSHSVIEKGQTVTLRCDPISGHDNLYWYRRVMGKEIKFLLHFVKESKQDESGMPNNRFLAERTGGTYSTLKVQPAELEDSGVYFCASSPPGTGFYGYTFGSGTRLTVV.

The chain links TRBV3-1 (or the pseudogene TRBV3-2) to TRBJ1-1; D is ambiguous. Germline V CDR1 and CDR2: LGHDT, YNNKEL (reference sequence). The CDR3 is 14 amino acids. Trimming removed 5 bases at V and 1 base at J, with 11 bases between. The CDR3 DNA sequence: TGTGCCAGCAGCTTAAGCTCGGGGAACACTGAAGCTTTCTTT. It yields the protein CASSLSSGNTEAFF.

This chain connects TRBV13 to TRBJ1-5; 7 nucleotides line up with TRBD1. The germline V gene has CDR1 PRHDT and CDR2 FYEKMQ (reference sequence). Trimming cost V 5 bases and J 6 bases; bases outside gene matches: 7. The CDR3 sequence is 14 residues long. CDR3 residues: CASSRDRVSQPQHF. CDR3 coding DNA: TGTGCCAGCAGCCGAGACAGGGTTTCTCAGCCCCAGCATTTT.

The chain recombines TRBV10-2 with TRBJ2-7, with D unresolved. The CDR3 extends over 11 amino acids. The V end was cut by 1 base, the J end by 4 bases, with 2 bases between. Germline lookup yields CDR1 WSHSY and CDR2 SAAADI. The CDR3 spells CASSEWYEQYF. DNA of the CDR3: TGCGCCAGCAGTGAGTGGTACGAGCAGTACTTC.

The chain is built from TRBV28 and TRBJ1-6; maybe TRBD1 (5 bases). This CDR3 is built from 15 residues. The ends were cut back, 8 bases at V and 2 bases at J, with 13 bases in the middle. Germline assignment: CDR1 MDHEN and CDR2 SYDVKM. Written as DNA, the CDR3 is TGTGCCAGCTCTCGCAGGGTGCCCTATAATTCACCCCTCCACTTT. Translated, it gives CASSRRVPYNSPLHF.

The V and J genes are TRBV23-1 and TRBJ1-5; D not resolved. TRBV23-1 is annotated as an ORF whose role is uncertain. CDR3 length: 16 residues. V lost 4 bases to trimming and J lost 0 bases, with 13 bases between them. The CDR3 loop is CASSRSEANSNQPQHF. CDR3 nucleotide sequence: TGCGCCAGCAGTCGGTCGGAGGCAAATAGCAATCAGCCCCAGCATTTT.

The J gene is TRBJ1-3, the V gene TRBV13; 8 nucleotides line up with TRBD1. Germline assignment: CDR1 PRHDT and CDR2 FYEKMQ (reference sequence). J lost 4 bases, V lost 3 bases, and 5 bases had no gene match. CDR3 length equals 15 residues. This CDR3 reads CASSFPRQGGNTIYF. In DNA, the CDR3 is TGTGCCAGCAGCTTTCCCCGACAGGGGGGAAACACCATATATTTT. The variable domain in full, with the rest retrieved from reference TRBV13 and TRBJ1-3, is AAGVIQSPRHLIKEKRETATLKCYPIPRHDTVYWYQQGPGQDPQFLISFYEKMQSDKGSIPDRFSAQQFSDYHSELNMSSLELGDSALYFCASSFPRQGGNTIYFGEGSWLTVV.

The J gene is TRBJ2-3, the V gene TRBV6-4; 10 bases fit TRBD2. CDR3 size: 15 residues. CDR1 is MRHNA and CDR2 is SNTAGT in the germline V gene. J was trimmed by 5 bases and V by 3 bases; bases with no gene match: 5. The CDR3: CASSDLAGAVDTQYF. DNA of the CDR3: TGTGCCAGCAGTGATCTAGCGGGGGCGGTAGATACGCAGTATTTT.

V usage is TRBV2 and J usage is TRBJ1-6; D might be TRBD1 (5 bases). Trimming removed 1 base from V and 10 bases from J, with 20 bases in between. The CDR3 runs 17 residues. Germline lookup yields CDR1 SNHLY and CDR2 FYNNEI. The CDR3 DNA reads TGTGCCAGCAGTGAAGGTCAGGGTGACGAAGAGGGGTCACCCCTCCACTTT. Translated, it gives CASSEGQGDEEGSPLHF.

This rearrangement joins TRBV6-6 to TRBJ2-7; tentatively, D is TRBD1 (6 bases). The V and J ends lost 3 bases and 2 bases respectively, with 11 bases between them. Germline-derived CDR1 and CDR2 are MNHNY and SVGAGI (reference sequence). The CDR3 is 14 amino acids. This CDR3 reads CASSYQGPTYEQYF. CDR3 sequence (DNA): TGTGCCAGCAGTTATCAGGGGCCAACCTACGAGCAGTACTTC.

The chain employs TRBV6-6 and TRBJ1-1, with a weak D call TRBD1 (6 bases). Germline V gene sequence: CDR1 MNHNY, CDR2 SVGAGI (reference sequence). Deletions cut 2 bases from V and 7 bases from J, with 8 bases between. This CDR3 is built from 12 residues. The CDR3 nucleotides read TGTGCCAGCAGTTACGGCAGGGGTGAAGCTTTCTTT. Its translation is CASSYGRGEAFF.

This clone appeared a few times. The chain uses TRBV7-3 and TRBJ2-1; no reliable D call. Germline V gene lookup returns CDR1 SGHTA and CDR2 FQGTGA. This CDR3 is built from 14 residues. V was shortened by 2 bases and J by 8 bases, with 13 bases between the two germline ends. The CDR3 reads CASSLFSGLHEQFF. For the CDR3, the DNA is TGTGCCAGCAGCTTATTTTCCGGGCTCCATGAGCAGTTCTTC. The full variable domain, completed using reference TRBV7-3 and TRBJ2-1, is GAGVSQTPSNKVTEKGKYVELRCDPISGHTALYWYRQSLGQGPEFLIYFQGTGAADDSGLPNDRFFAVRPEGSVSTLKIQRTERGDSAVYLCASSLFSGLHEQFFGPGTRLTVL.

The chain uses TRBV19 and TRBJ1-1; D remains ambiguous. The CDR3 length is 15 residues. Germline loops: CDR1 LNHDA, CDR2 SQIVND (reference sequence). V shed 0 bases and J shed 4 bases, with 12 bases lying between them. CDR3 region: CASSIDLEWSTEAFF. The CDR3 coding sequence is TGTGCCAGTAGTATAGATCTAGAGTGGAGCACTGAAGCTTTCTTT.

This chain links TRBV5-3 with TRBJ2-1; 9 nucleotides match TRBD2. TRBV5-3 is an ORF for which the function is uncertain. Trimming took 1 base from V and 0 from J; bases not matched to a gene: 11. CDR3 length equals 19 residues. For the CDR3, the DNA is TGTGCCAGAAGCTTGAAGGTCTCTAGCGGGGTGAGCTCCTACAATGAGCAGTTCTTC. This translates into CARSLKVSSGVSSYNEQFF.